Detailed here is one TCR beta chain. One end of the junction is discordant with germline, which a read error may explain. The sample is drawn from a study of sequential checkpoint blockade in melanoma. The wider study: First-line arms were nivolumab then ipilimumab, or the reverse, randomized 1:1. Maintenance nivolumab came after either treatment sequence.

Using immunoSEQ multiplex PCR, the repertoire was profiled, and TCRdb retains in-frame clones only, with some absent. There are under 20,000 clones in the sample; around 74% occur only once, and 30% to 35% lies in the top ten. Treatment here: randomized to nivolumab then ipilimumab (arm A) or the reverse (arm B). No patient had prior DNA-damaging chemotherapy. Live CD3+CD8+ CD19− CD56− cells were sorted from PBMCs. Sequenced here: CD8+ T cells sorted from blood (inferred from file names), sampled from a patient given nivolumab and ipilimumab in sequence. This sequence was found in a human donor with melanoma.

CDR3 in amino acids: CASSMGAGTGTQYF. The CDR3 DNA follows: TGTGCCAGTAGTATGGGGGCCGGCACAGGTACGCAGTATTTT. This chain uses TRBV19 with TRBJ2-3; D is perhaps TRBD1 (6 bases). The germline gives CDR1 LNHDA, CDR2 SQIVND (reference sequence). The CDR3 runs 14 residues. Full variable domain (missing parts from reference TRBV19 and TRBJ2-3): DGGITQSPKYLFRKEGQNVTLSCEQNLNHDAMYWYRQDPGQGLRLIYYSQIVNDFQKGDIAEGYSVSREKKESFPLTVTSAQKNPTAFYLCASSMGAGTGTQYFGPGTRLTVL.